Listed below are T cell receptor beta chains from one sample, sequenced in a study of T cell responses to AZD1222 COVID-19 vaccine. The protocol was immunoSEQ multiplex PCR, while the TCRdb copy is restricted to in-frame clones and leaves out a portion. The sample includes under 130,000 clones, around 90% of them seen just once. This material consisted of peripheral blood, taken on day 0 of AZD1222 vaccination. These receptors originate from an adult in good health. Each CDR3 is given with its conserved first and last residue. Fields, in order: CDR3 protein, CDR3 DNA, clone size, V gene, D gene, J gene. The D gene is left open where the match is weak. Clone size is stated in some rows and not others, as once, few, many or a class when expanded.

CASSSNPGAYEQFF,TGTGCCAGCAGCTCAAATCCAGGGGCCTATGAGCAGTTCTTC,NA,TRBV5-5,NA,TRBJ2-1
CAAGLVREQFF,TGTGCCGCGGGATTGGTCCGGGAGCAGTTCTTC,NA,TRBV6-5,NA,TRBJ2-1
CASSPGSWTGPTTNEKLFF,TGCGCCAGCAGCCCCGGATCGTGGACAGGACCTACAACTAATGAAAAACTGTTTTTT,NA,TRBV5-1,TRBD1,TRBJ1-4
CATSFLAGTEAFF,TGTGCCACCAGCTTCCTCGCCGGGACTGAAGCTTTCTTT,once,TRBV15,NA,TRBJ1-1
CASSTVGAGNQPQHF,TGTGCCAGCAGCACCGTAGGGGCTGGCAATCAGCCCCAGCATTTT,NA,TRBV28,NA,TRBJ1-5
CASSEAVYSGNTIYF,TGTGCCAGCAGTGAAGCCGTTTACTCTGGAAACACCATATATTTT,NA,TRBV6-1,NA,TRBJ1-3
CASSRDRGTDTQYF,TGTGCCAGCAGCCGGGACAGGGGCACAGATACGCAGTATTTT,NA,TRBV7-3,TRBD1,TRBJ2-3
CASTLGNRDSWSRTEAFF,TGCGCCAGCACGCTAGGAAACCGGGACAGCTGGAGTAGGACTGAAGCTTTCTTT,NA,TRBV5-1,TRBD1,TRBJ1-1
CASSLAGGNSYNEQFF,TGTGCCAGCAGCTTGGCGGGAGGTAATTCCTACAATGAGCAGTTCTTC,NA,TRBV5-4,TRBD2,TRBJ2-1
CASSYSGTGAEQFF,TGTGCCAGCAGTTACTCCGGGACAGGGGCTGAGCAGTTCTTC,NA,TRBV6-2/TRBV6-3,TRBD1,TRBJ2-1
CASSQVITGELFF,TGTGCCAGCAGCCAAGTTATTACCGGGGAGCTGTTTTTT,NA,TRBV3-1/TRBV3-2,NA,TRBJ2-2
CASSLSSGGGVYNEQFF,TGCGCCAGCAGCTTGTCTAGCGGGGGAGGGGTTTACAATGAGCAGTTCTTC,many,TRBV5-1,TRBD2,TRBJ2-1
CASSRDRYYEQYF,TGTGCCAGCAGTCGGGACAGATACTACGAGCAGTACTTC,NA,TRBV6-6,TRBD1,TRBJ2-7
CAISDPGQGANYGYTF,TGTGCCATCAGTGACCCGGGACAGGGCGCCAACTATGGCTACACCTTC,NA,TRBV10-3,TRBD1,TRBJ1-2
CAISGGRLETGELFF,TGTGCCATCAGTGGGGGGAGACTGGAGACCGGGGAGCTGTTTTTT,NA,TRBV10-3,NA,TRBJ2-2
CASSSPGGVQETQYF,TGTGCCAGCAGTTCCCCGGGAGGGGTCCAAGAGACCCAGTACTTC,NA,TRBV6-2/TRBV6-3,TRBD2,TRBJ2-5
CATSDSGGSNTEAFF,TGTGCCACCAGTGATTCAGGGGGCTCGAACACTGAAGCTTTCTTT,NA,TRBV24-1,TRBD1,TRBJ1-1
CASSTTGGSADTQYF,TGTGCCAGTAGTACGACAGGGGGATCGGCAGATACGCAGTATTTT,NA,TRBV19,TRBD1,TRBJ2-3
CASSAIVATNEKLFF,TGCGCCAGCAGCGCGATAGTAGCAACTAATGAAAAACTGTTTTTT,NA,TRBV10-2,NA,TRBJ1-4
CASSPDSGTGNNEQFF,TGTGCCAGCAGCCCCGATTCCGGGACGGGCAACAATGAGCAGTTCTTC,NA,TRBV7-2,NA,TRBJ2-1
CAISPQTGESGYTF,TGTGCCATCAGTCCACAGACAGGGGAAAGTGGCTACACCTTC,NA,TRBV10-3,TRBD1,TRBJ1-2
CASSREPNTEAFF,TGCGCCAGCAGCCGAGAACCGAACACTGAAGCTTTCTTT,NA,TRBV4-1,NA,TRBJ1-1
CASSGSSGSNHNEQFF,TGTGCCAGCAGCGGGTCTAGCGGGAGCAATCACAATGAGCAGTTCTTC,NA,TRBV11-2,TRBD2,TRBJ2-1
CASSYSFQGEDEQYF,TGTGCCAGCAGTTACTCGTTTCAGGGGGAGGACGAGCAGTACTTC,NA,TRBV6-5,NA,TRBJ2-7
CSASLNSGYTF,TGCAGTGCTAGTTTGAATTCGGGCTACACCTTC,NA,TRBV20-1,NA,TRBJ1-2
CASSLTEFSYEQYF,TGTGCCAGCAGCTTAACGGAGTTCTCCTACGAGCAGTACTTC,NA,TRBV5-4,NA,TRBJ2-7
CASSLAIAGGPYEQYF,TGTGCCAGCAGCTTGGCCATAGCGGGAGGGCCCTACGAGCAGTACTTC,NA,TRBV5-4,TRBD2,TRBJ2-7
CASSFGAAPYEQYF,TGTGCCAGCAGCTTCGGAGCGGCTCCCTACGAGCAGTACTTC,NA,TRBV7-2,NA,TRBJ2-7
CASSPRPGGLHQPQHF,TGTGCCAGCAGTCCGAGGCCGGGAGGGCTCCATCAGCCCCAGCATTTT,NA,TRBV27,NA,TRBJ1-5
CASSENTLGNIYF,TGTGCCAGCAGCGAGAACACCCTCGGAAACATTTATTTT,NA,TRBV7-9,NA,TRBJ1-3
CASGGQGVYGYTF,TGTGCCAGCGGGGGGCAGGGAGTCTATGGCTACACCTTC,NA,TRBV2,NA,TRBJ1-2
CASSLSSVAGPDTQYF,TGTGCCAGCAGTCTTTCTAGCGTCGCGGGCCCAGATACGCAGTATTTT,NA,TRBV28,NA,TRBJ2-3